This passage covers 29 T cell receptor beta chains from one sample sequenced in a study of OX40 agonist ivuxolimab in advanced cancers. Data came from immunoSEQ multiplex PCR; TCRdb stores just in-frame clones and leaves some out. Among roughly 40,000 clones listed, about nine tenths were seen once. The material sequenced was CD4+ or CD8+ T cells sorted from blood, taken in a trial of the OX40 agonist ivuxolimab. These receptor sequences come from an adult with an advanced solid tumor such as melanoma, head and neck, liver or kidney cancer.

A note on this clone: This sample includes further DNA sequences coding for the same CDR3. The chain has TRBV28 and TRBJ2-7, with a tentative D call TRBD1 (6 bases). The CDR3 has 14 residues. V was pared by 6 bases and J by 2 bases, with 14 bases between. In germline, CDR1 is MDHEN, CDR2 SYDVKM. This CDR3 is CASSPGTTPYEQYF. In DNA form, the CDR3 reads TGTGCCAGCAGCCCCGGGACAACCCCCTACGAGCAGTACTTC.

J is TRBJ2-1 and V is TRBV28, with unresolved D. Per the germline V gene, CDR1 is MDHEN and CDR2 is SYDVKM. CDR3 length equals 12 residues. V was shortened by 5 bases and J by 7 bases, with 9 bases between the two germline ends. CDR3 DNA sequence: TGTGCCAGCAGTAGTGTCTGGAATGAGCAGTTCTTC. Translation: CASSSVWNEQFF.

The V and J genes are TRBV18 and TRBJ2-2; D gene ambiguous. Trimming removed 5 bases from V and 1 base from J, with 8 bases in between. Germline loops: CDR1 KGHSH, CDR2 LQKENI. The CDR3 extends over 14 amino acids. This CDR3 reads CASSNKGNTGELFF. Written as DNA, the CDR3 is TGTGCCAGCTCAAACAAGGGGAACACCGGGGAGCTGTTTTTT. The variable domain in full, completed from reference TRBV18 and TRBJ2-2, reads NAGVMQNPRHLVRRRGQEARLRCSPMKGHSHVYWYRQLPEEGLKFMVYLQKENIIDESGMPKERFSAEFPKEGPSILRIQQVVRGDSAAYFCASSNKGNTGELFFGEGSRLTVL.

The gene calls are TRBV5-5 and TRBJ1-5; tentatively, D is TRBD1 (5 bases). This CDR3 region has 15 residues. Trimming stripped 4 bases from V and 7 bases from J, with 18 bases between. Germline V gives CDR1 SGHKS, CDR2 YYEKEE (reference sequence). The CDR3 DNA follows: TGTGCCAGCAGCACGGGGGGGACTACGGGGCAGCCCCAGCATTTT. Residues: CASSTGGTTGQPQHF.

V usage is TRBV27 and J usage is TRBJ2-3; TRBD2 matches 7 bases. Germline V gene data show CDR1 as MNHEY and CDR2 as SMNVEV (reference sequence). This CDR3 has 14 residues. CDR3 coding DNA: TGTGTCACCAGCCTCAGCGGGAAGACAGATACGCAGTATTTT. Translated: CVTSLSGKTDTQYF.

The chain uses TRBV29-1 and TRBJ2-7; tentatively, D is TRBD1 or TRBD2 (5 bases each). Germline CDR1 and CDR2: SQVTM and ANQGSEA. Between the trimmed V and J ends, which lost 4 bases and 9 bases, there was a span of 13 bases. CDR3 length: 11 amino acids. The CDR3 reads CSVGGVSGQYF. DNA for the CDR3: TGCAGCGTTGGAGGGGTATCCGGGCAGTACTTC.

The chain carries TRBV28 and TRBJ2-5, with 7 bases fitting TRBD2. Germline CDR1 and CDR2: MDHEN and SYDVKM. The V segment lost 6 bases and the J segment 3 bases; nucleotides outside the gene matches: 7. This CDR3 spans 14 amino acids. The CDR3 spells CASRDSSGKETQYF. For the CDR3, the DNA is TGTGCCAGCAGGGACTCTAGCGGCAAAGAGACCCAGTACTTC.

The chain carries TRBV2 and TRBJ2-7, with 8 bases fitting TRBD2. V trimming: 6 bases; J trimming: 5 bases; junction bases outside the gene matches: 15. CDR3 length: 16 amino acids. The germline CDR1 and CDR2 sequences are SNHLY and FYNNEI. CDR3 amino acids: CASRAPGGQGGNEQYF. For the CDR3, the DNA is TGTGCCAGCAGGGCCCCGGGGGGGCAAGGAGGGAACGAGCAGTACTTC.

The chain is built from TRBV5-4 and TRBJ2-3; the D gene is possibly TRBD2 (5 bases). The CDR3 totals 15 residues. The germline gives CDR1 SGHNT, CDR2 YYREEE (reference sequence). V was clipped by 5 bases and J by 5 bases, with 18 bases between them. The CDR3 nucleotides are TGTGCCAGCAGGATAGAACCAGAGCGGAGAGATACGCAGTATTTT. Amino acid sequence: CASRIEPERRDTQYF.

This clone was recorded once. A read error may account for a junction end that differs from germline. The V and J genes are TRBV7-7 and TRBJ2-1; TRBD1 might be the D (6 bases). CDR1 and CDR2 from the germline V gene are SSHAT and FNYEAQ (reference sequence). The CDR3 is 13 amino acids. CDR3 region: CASSHLRGNEQFF. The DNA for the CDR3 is TGTGCTAGCAGCCACCTCAGGGGCAATGAGCAGTTCTTC. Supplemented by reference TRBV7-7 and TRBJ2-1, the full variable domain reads GAGVSQSPRYKVTKRGQDVTLRCDPISSHATLYWYQQALGQGPEFLTYFNYEAQPDKSGLPSDRFSAERPEGSISTLTIQRTEQRDSAMYRCASSHLRGNEQFFGPGTRLTVL.

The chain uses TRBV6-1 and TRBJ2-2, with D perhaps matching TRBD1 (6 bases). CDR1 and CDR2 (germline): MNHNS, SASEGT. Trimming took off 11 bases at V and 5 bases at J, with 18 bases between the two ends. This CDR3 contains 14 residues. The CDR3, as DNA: TGTGCCGCCAGGGGCAGGGGAGATACCGGGGAGCTGTTTTTT. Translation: CAARGRGDTGELFF.

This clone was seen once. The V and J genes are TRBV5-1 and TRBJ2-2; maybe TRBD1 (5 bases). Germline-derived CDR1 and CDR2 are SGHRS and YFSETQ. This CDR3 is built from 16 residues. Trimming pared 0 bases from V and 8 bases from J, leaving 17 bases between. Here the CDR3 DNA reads TGCGCCAGCAGCTTGGAACGTCAGGGCATGGCGGGGGAGCTGTTTTTT. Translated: CASSLERQGMAGELFF.

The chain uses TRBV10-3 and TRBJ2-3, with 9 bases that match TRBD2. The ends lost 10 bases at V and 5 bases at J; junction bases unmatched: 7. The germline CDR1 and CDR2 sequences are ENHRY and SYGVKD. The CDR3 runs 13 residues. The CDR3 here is CASGGGSGDTQYF. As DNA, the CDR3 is TGTGCCAGCGGGGGGGGCTCGGGAGATACGCAGTATTTT.

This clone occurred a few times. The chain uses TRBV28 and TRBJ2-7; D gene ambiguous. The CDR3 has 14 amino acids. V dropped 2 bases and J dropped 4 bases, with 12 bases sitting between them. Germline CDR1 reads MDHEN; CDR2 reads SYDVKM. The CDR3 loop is CASSLMVRAYEQYF. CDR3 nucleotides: TGTGCCAGCAGTTTAATGGTCAGAGCGTACGAGCAGTACTTC.

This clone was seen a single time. CDR3: CASSRVGTGNEKLFF. The CDR3 DNA reads as TGCGCCAGCAGCCGGGTGGGGACAGGGAATGAAAAACTGTTTTTT. The J gene is TRBJ1-4, the V gene TRBV4-1, with 9 bases matching TRBD1. The CDR3 contains 15 residues. Germline V gene sequence: CDR1 MGHRA, CDR2 YSYEKL. V trimming: 4 bases; J trimming: 5 bases; junction bases outside the gene matches: 5.

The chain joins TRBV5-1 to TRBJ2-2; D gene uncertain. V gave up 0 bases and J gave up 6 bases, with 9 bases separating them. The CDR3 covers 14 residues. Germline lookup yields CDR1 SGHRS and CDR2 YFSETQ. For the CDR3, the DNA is TGCGCCAGCAGCTTGGTGGGAACCCCCGGGGAGCTGTTTTTT. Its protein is CASSLVGTPGELFF.

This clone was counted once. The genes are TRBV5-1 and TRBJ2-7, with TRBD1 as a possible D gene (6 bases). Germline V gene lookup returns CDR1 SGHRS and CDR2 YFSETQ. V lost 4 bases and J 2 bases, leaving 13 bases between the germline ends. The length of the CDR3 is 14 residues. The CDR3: CASSPADSTYEQYF. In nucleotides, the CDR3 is TGCGCCAGCAGCCCAGCGGACAGCACCTACGAGCAGTACTTC.

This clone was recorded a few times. CDR3 bases: TGTGCAGCGGAACTGGGTGGCTCCTACAATGAGCAGTTCTTC. It specifies CAAELGGSYNEQFF. The rearrangement links TRBV28 to TRBJ2-1; tentatively, D is TRBD2 (5 bases). The CDR3 length is 14 residues. Germline CDR1 and CDR2: MDHEN and SYDVKM.

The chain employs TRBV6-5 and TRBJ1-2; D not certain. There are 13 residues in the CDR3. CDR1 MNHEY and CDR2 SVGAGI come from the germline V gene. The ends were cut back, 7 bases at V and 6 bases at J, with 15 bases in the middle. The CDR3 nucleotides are TGTGCCAGCACCCTTACGGGTGCCAATGGCTACACCTTC. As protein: CASTLTGANGYTF.

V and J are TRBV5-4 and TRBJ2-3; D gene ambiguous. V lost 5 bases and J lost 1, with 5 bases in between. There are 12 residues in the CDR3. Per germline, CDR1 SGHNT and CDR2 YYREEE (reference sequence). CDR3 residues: CASSVGTDTQYF. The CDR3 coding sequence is TGTGCCAGCAGTGTGGGCACAGATACGCAGTATTTT.

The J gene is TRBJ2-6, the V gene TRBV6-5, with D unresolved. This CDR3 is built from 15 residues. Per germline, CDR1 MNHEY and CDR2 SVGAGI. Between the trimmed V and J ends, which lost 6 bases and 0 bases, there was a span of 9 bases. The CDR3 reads CASSSSRSGANVLTF. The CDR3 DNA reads TGTGCCAGCAGCAGCAGTCGCTCTGGGGCCAACGTCCTGACTTTC.

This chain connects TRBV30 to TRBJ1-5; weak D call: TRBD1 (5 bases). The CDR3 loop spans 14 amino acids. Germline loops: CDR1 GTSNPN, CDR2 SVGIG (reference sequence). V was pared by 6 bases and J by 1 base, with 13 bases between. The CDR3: CACMWGGSNQPQHF. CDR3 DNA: TGTGCCTGTATGTGGGGGGGGAGCAATCAGCCCCAGCATTTT. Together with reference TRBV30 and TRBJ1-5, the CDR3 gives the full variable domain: SQTIHQWPATLVQPVGSPLSLECTVEGTSNPNLYWYRQAAGRGLQLLFYSVGIGQISSEVPQNLSASRPQDRQFILSSKKLLLSDSGFYLCACMWGGSNQPQHFGDGTRLSIL.

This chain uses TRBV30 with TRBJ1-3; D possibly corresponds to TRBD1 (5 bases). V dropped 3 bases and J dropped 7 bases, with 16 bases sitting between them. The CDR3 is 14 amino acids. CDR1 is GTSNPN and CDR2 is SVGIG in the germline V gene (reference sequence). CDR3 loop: CAWSPRGRRNTIYF. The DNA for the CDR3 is TGTGCCTGGAGCCCCCGGGGACGACGTAACACCATATATTTT.

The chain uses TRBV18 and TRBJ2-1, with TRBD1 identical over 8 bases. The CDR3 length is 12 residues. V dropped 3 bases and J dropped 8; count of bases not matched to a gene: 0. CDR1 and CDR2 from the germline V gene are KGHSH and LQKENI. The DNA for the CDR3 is TGTGCCAGCTCACCGACAGGGGATGAGCAGTTCTTC. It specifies CASSPTGDEQFF.

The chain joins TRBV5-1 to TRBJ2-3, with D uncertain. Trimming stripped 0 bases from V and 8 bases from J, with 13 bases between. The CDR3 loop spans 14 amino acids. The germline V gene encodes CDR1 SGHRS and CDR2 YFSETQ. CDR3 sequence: CASSLGLGAITQYF. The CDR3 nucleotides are TGCGCCAGCAGCTTGGGCCTAGGAGCCATTACGCAGTATTTT.

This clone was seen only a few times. CDR3 coding DNA: TGTGCCAGCAGCCCCAGACAGGGGCGGGGGCAGCCCCAGCATTTT. It specifies CASSPRQGRGQPQHF. This rearrangement joins TRBV7-2 to TRBJ1-5; 8 nucleotides match TRBD1. The V gene's germline CDR1 is SGHTA and CDR2 FQGNSA. V shed 5 bases, J shed 7 bases, and the junction held 10 bases outside the gene matches. There are 15 residues in the CDR3.

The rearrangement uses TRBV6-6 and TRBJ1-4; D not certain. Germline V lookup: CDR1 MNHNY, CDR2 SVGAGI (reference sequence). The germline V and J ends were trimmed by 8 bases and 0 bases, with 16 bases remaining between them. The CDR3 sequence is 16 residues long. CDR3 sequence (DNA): TGTGCCAGCGCGAACGTTCATCTCGCAACTAATGAAAAACTGTTTTTT. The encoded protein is CASANVHLATNEKLFF.

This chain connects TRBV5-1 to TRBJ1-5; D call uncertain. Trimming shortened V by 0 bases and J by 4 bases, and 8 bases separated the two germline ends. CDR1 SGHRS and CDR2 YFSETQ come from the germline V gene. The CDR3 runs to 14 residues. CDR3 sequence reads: CASSLDSGNQPQHF. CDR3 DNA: TGCGCCAGCAGCTTGGACTCTGGAAATCAGCCCCAGCATTTT.

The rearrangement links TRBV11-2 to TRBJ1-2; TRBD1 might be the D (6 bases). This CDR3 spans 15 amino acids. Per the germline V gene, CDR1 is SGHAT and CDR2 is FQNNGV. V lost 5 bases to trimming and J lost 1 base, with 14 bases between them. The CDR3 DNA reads TGTGCCAGCAGCCCAACGACAGGTTTTAACTATGGCTACACCTTC. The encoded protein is CASSPTTGFNYGYTF. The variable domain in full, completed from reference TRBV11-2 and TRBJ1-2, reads EAGVAQSPRYKIIEKRQSVAFWCNPISGHATLYWYQQILGQGPKLLIQFQNNGVVDDSQLPKDRFSAERLKGVDSTLKIQPAKLEDSAVYLCASSPTTGFNYGYTFGSGTRLTVV.